Each of the 29 T cell receptor beta chains below was sequenced from the same sample in a study of T cells in Graves' hyperthyroidism and ophthalmopathy. Amplified regions were TCR beta CDR3 sequences from RNA transcripts. TCR CDR3 regions were first amplified by RT-PCR with HTBI primers. TCRdb reanalysed the multiplex PCR reads using MiXCR and keeps one entry per CDR3 protein. The table records hundreds of thousands of distinct CDR3 sequences, approximately 14% of them present only once. Sequencing was performed on blood. The receptors originated from a woman aged 18-29 years with Graves' hyperthyroidism that later progressed to Graves' ophthalmopathy.

At least ten counts were recorded for this clonotype. The rearrangement joins TRBV5-6 to TRBJ2-1; the D is unclear. Germline V gives CDR1 SGHDT, CDR2 YYEEEE. The CDR3 is 15 residues long. The V and J ends lost 0 bases and 2 bases respectively, with 9 bases between them. The CDR3 DNA reads as TGTGCCAGCAGCTTGGGAGACGGTGCCTACAATGAGCAGTTCTTC. Translated: CASSLGDGAYNEQFF.

This clonotype was counted between two and nine times. J is TRBJ1-4 and V is TRBV29-1, with 7 bases identical to TRBD1. CDR1 is SQVTM and CDR2 is ANQGSEA in the germline V gene. Unmatched junction bases numbered 9, after V lost 6 bases and J lost 8 bases. The CDR3 covers 13 residues. Written as DNA, the CDR3 is TGCAGCGTCGTGACAGGGACCGAAGAAAAACTGTTTTTT. Amino acid sequence: CSVVTGTEEKLFF.

This clonotype has a count of ten or more. V usage is TRBV2 and J usage is TRBJ2-2; D is unclear. Germline assignment: CDR1 SNHLY and CDR2 FYNNEI. The CDR3 extends over 14 amino acids. The V end was cut by 4 bases, the J end by 3 bases, with 9 bases between. CDR3 in amino acids: CASSGSQHTGELFF. CDR3 in DNA: TGTGCCAGCAGTGGAAGCCAGCACACCGGGGAGCTGTTTTTT.

The J gene is TRBJ2-1, the V gene TRBV5-4, with 8 bases that match TRBD1. Trimming took 5 bases from V and 4 from J; bases not matched to a gene: 8. The CDR3 covers 15 residues. In germline, CDR1 is SGHNT, CDR2 YYREEE (reference sequence). CDR3 residues: CASRLGQGGYNEQFF. CDR3 DNA sequence: TGTGCCAGCAGGTTAGGACAGGGCGGATACAATGAGCAGTTCTTC.

This clonotype has just a few counts. The chain is built from TRBV5-6 and TRBJ1-1; D is unresolved. The V end was cut by 4 bases, the J end by 2 bases, with 15 bases between. Germline CDR1 SGHDT, CDR2 YYEEEE. The CDR3 is 15 residues long. CDR3 DNA: TGTGCCAGCAGCCCCGACGCCAGCCGTAACACTGAAGCTTTCTTT. It is translated as CASSPDASRNTEAFF.

The genes are TRBV29-1 and TRBJ2-5, with D uncertain. V was trimmed by 0 bases and J by 4 bases, leaving 9 bases between them. CDR3 length: 13 amino acids. The germline CDR1 and CDR2 sequences are SQVTM and ANQGSEA. The CDR3 nucleotides are TGCAGCGTTGAAGATAAACGGCCAGAGACCCAGTACTTC. Translation gives CSVEDKRPETQYF.

In this sample, this clonotype turned up a few times. DNA of the CDR3: TGCGCCAGCAGCCCGAGGGGCCCAAGAGGGGACACTGAAGCTTTCTTT. Encoded protein: CASSPRGPRGDTEAFF. This chain links TRBV4-3 with TRBJ1-1; D is perhaps TRBD1 (5 bases). Germline-derived CDR1 and CDR2 are LGHNA and YSLEER. The V gene lost 4 bases and the J gene lost 3 bases, with 18 bases spanning the gap. The CDR3 contains 16 residues.

Notes on this clonotype: A much larger clone sits a single nucleotide away, making a read error possible. The V call is TRBV20-1, the J call TRBJ2-2; D is unclear. The CDR3 is made up of 13 amino acids. The germline V gene has CDR1 DFQATT and CDR2 SNEGSKA (reference sequence). Deletions cut 1 base from V and 4 bases from J, with 7 bases between. CDR3 region: CSARGAGTGELFF. In DNA form, the CDR3 reads TGCAGTGCTAGAGGGGCTGGCACCGGGGAGCTGTTTTTT.

About this clonotype itself: This may come from a read error, since a much larger clone is one base off. The chain combines TRBV13 with TRBJ2-7; tentatively, D is TRBD2 (6 bases). Germline V CDR1 and CDR2: PRHDT, FYEKMQ (reference sequence). V shed 3 bases and J shed 6 bases, with 15 bases lying between them. The CDR3 has 14 residues. Here the CDR3 reads CASSLGEVACEQYF. Written as DNA, the CDR3 is TGTGCCAGCAGCTTGGGGGAGGTAGCCTGCGAGCAGTACTTC.

The table lists this clonotype with many counts. The chain employs TRBV20-1 and TRBJ2-5, with TRBD2 matching over 8 bases. V shed 3 bases and J 4 bases; nucleotides not matched to a gene: 7. The CDR3 extends over 14 amino acids. Germline CDR1 reads DFQATT; CDR2 reads SNEGSKA (reference sequence). The CDR3 coding sequence is TGCAGTGCTAGTAAAGCGGGAGTGGTAGAGACCCAGTACTTC. Translation: CSASKAGVVETQYF.

The rearrangement links TRBV29-1 to TRBJ2-1, with 10 bases identical to TRBD2. In germline, CDR1 is SQVTM, CDR2 ANQGSEA. The CDR3 length is 14 residues. The V segment lost 7 bases and the J segment 2 bases; nucleotides outside the gene matches: 5. CDR3 residues: CSAEGLAAYNEQFF. Written as DNA, the CDR3 is TGCAGCGCCGAAGGACTAGCGGCCTACAATGAGCAGTTCTTC.

This clonotype was observed a handful of times. The chain uses TRBV9 and TRBJ2-3; 8 positions match TRBD2. CDR1 and CDR2 from the germline V gene are SGDLS and YYNGEE. The junction had 3 bases not matched to a gene; V was cut back by 0 bases and J by 0 bases. The CDR3 consists of 16 residues. CDR3 bases: TGTGCCAGCAGCGTAGCCCCTAGCGGGAGCACAGATACGCAGTATTTT. It is translated as CASSVAPSGSTDTQYF.

This clonotype was seen at least ten times. The J gene is TRBJ2-1, the V gene TRBV28; 11 nucleotides line up with TRBD2. Germline V gene sequence: CDR1 MDHEN, CDR2 SYDVKM. V was clipped by 5 bases and J by 9 bases; unmatched bases: 6. CDR3 length: 14 amino acids. CDR3 loop: CASSVSGRAIEQFF. The CDR3 coding sequence is TGTGCCAGCAGTGTTAGCGGGAGGGCCATTGAGCAGTTCTTC.

The V and J genes are TRBV5-1 and TRBJ2-1, with 9 bases matching TRBD2. Germline assignment: CDR1 SGHRS and CDR2 YFSETQ. Trimming removed 4 bases from V and 10 bases from J; junction bases left unmatched: 15. The CDR3 extends over 16 amino acids. CDR3 sequence (DNA): TGCGCCAGCAGCCCCTTCTCGCGGGAGGGCTTTGGGGAGCAGTTCTTC. Protein product: CASSPFSREGFGEQFF.

This clonotype was seen many times. The chain recombines TRBV3-1 with TRBJ2-7; 9 bases fit TRBD1. The CDR3 is 14 amino acids. Germline-derived CDR1 and CDR2 are LGHDT and YNNKEL (reference sequence). Trimming at V came to 4 bases and at J to 2 bases, leaving 3 bases not matched to a gene. The CDR3 coding sequence is TGTGCCAGCAGCCCCACAGGGGGCCCCTACGAGCAGTACTTC. Translating it yields CASSPTGGPYEQYF.

This clonotype has at least ten counts. CDR3 residues: CASTPKGHDEQYF. The CDR3 DNA reads as TGTGCCAGCACCCCAAAGGGACACGACGAGCAGTACTTC. The rearrangement links TRBV2 to TRBJ2-7; D perhaps matches TRBD1 (6 bases). Trimming removed 7 bases from V and 5 bases from J, with 15 bases in between. Germline CDR1 and CDR2: SNHLY and FYNNEI. The CDR3 is 13 residues long.

This clonotype was detected ten times or more. The chain employs TRBV7-9 and TRBJ2-7; 8 nucleotides agree with TRBD1. Germline assignment: CDR1 SEHNR and CDR2 FQNEAQ (reference sequence). The V gene end was trimmed by 7 bases and the J gene end by 7 bases; junction bases not matched to a gene: 9. CDR3 size: 13 residues. CDR3 loop: CASTPTGVLEQYF. The CDR3 DNA reads as TGTGCCAGCACACCGACAGGGGTGTTGGAGCAGTACTTC.

This clonotype was seen only a few times. The gene calls are TRBV7-2 and TRBJ2-5; D tentatively fits TRBD1 or TRBD2 (7 bases each). This CDR3 is built from 15 residues. V was clipped by 4 bases and J by 3 bases, with 15 bases between them. Germline V gene sequence: CDR1 SGHTA, CDR2 FQGNSA. The CDR3 sequence: CASSSGGGSEETQYF. The CDR3 nucleotides are TGTGCCAGCAGCTCAGGGGGGGGGTCGGAAGAGACCCAGTACTTC. The entire variable domain, with the rest obtained from reference TRBV7-2 and TRBJ2-5, is as follows: GAGVSQSPSNKVTEKGKDVELRCDPISGHTALYWYRQSLGQGLEFLIYFQGNSAPDKSGLPSDRFSAERTGGSVSTLTIQRTQQEDSAVYLCASSSGGGSEETQYFGPGTRLLVL.

This clonotype occurred many times. V gene TRBV30 combines with J gene TRBJ2-5; no firm D call. The V end was cut by 0 bases, the J end by 5 bases, with 4 bases between. Germline-derived CDR1 and CDR2 are GTSNPN and SVGIG (reference sequence). CDR3 length: 11 residues. The CDR3 is CAWSVHETQYF. The CDR3 DNA follows: TGTGCCTGGAGTGTACACGAGACCCAGTACTTC.

This clonotype was counted ten times or more. The chain uses TRBV11-2 and TRBJ2-7; D is undetermined. CDR1 is SGHAT and CDR2 is FQNNGV in the germline V gene. CDR3 size: 14 residues. The V end was cut by 3 bases, the J end by 1 base, with 10 bases between. The DNA of the CDR3 is TGTGCCAGCAGCTTGTCGGACGGATCCTACGAGCAGTACTTC. The encoded protein is CASSLSDGSYEQYF.

This clonotype was recorded at least ten times. This chain links TRBV7-2 with TRBJ2-7, with D unresolved. The CDR3 sequence is 11 residues long. V was shortened by 4 bases and J by 4 bases, with 5 bases between the two germline ends. Looked up from germline, CDR1 is SGHTA and CDR2 is FQGNSA. CDR3: CASSSRYEQYF. CDR3 bases: TGTGCCAGCAGCTCCCGATACGAGCAGTACTTC.

Points on this clonotype: Given a much more abundant clone one base away, this may be a read error. Because it lacks the conserved phenylalanine or tryptophan at the end, this CDR3 is likely a read error. The genes are TRBV12-3 or TRBV12-4 and TRBJ1-1, with no clear D. Trimming took 5 bases from V and 1 from J, leaving 8 bases between them. CDR3 size: 13 residues. CDR3 sequence: CASSRTTNTEAFL. The CDR3 bases are TGTGCCAGCAGTCGAACCACGAACACTGAAGCTTTCCTT.

The V call is TRBV7-9, the J call TRBJ1-4; the D is unclear. From germline, CDR1 is SEHNR and CDR2 FQNEAQ (reference sequence). The CDR3 runs to 14 residues. Deletions cut 1 base from V and 5 bases from J, with 8 bases between. This CDR3 is CASSLVGENEKLFF. In DNA form, the CDR3 reads TGTGCCAGCAGCTTAGTAGGAGAGAATGAAAAACTGTTTTTT. Full variable domain (rest looked up from reference TRBV7-9 and TRBJ1-4): DTGVSQNPRHKITKRGQNVTFRCDPISEHNRLYWYRQTLGQGPEFLTYFQNEAQLEKSRLLSDRFSAERPKGSFSTLEIQRTEQGDSAMYLCASSLVGENEKLFFGSGTQLSVL.

The genes are TRBV2 and TRBJ2-3; TRBD2 matches at 8 bases. Looked up from germline, CDR1 is SNHLY and CDR2 is FYNNEI. V lost 6 bases to trimming and J lost 3 bases; unmatched junction nucleotides: 11. The CDR3 runs 16 residues. As DNA, the CDR3 is TGTGCCAGCAGCCCCACCGGGACTAGTCGGACAGATACGCAGTATTTT. Protein product: CASSPTGTSRTDTQYF.

This clonotype was detected ten times or more. The CDR3: CASSYTGGVLDEQFF. DNA of the CDR3: TGTGCCAGCAGCTACACGGGGGGCGTCTTGGATGAGCAGTTCTTC. The chain has TRBV28 and TRBJ2-1; tentatively, D is TRBD2 (7 bases). Germline lookup yields CDR1 MDHEN and CDR2 SYDVKM. There are 15 residues in the CDR3. The V and J ends lost 6 bases and 8 bases respectively, with 20 bases between them.

V is TRBV30 and J is TRBJ2-7; 11 bases are a match to TRBD1. From germline, CDR1 is GTSNPN and CDR2 SVGIG (reference sequence). Trimming took 0 bases from V and 7 from J; bases not matched to a gene: 17. The CDR3 has 18 residues. The CDR3: CAWSVIGAMDRGQLEQYF. The CDR3 nucleotides are TGTGCCTGGAGTGTAATCGGGGCAATGGACAGGGGGCAGTTGGAGCAGTACTTC.

This clonotype was recorded at least ten times. The V gene is TRBV24-1, the J gene TRBJ2-5; D could derive from TRBD1 or TRBD2 (5 bases each). The germline CDR1 and CDR2 sequences are KGHDR and SFDVKD. The CDR3 totals 14 residues. V dropped 3 bases and J dropped 5 bases, with 12 bases sitting between them. The CDR3 region is CATSDPRDLETQYF. CDR3 bases: TGTGCCACCAGTGATCCACGGGACCTCGAGACCCAGTACTTC.

This clonotype was picked up many times. CDR3 sequence reads: CASSESLAGGNEQFF. The CDR3 DNA reads TGCGCCAGCAGTGAGTCGCTAGCGGGAGGCAATGAGCAGTTCTTC. This chain connects TRBV10-1 to TRBJ2-1; TRBD2 aligns across 11 bases. V dropped 0 bases and J dropped 6; count of bases not matched to a gene: 1. This CDR3 is built from 15 residues. Germline V gene lookup returns CDR1 WNHNN and CDR2 SYGVQD (reference sequence).

This clonotype has a handful of counts. The chain joins TRBV28 to TRBJ2-4, with D perhaps TRBD1 or TRBD2 (6 bases each). The CDR3 spans 17 residues. The V gene lost 2 bases and the J gene lost 0 bases, with 14 bases spanning the gap. Per the germline V gene, CDR1 is MDHEN and CDR2 is SYDVKM. Written as DNA, the CDR3 is TGTGCCAGCAGTTTACGAGGCAGGGGACTAGCCAAAAACATTCAGTACTTC. Translated: CASSLRGRGLAKNIQYF.